Following are 21 T cell receptor beta chains from one sample sequenced in a study of T cells in Graves' hyperthyroidism and ophthalmopathy (dated by TCRdb to between 2018 and 2020). The library was built by means of multiplex PCR. Sequencing instrument: Illumina HiSeq 2000. The TCR beta CDR3 regions were amplified from RNA transcripts. The first round of RT-PCR for the TCR CDR3 was performed with the HTBI primer set and the Qiagen OneStep RT-PCR kit. Using fastp trimming at Q25 and MiXCR clonotype assembly, TCRdb reanalyzed the public sequencing data and kept in-frame beta chains. Each CDR3 protein appears once, grouped with its most common genes and DNA. The table for this sample lists approximately 740,000 distinct CDR3 sequences; approximately 15% of them were counted only once. The ten top clones hold around 9.6% of the sample. Source material: blood. The receptor set was obtained from a woman under 30 with Graves' hyperthyroidism.

This clonotype was counted once. The chain employs TRBV6-2 or TRBV6-3 and TRBJ1-4; possible D gene TRBD1, 5 bases. V gave up 0 bases and J gave up 4 bases, with 9 bases separating them. This CDR3 region has 15 residues. CDR1 and CDR2 from the germline V gene are MNHEY and SVGEGT. CDR3 sequence: CASSYSGGGNEKLFF. DNA for the CDR3: TGTGCCAGCAGTTACTCGGGGGGTGGTAATGAAAAACTGTTTTTT.

This clonotype was observed a handful of times. The J gene is TRBJ2-3, the V gene TRBV4-1; the D gene is possibly TRBD1 (5 bases). Germline V gene data show CDR1 as MGHRA and CDR2 as YSYEKL. Between the trimmed V and J ends, which lost 0 bases and 3 bases, there was a span of 13 bases. The length of the CDR3 is 16 residues. The chain's CDR3 is CASSQDPGRATDTQYF. CDR3 DNA sequence: TGCGCCAGCAGCCAAGACCCCGGCAGGGCTACAGATACGCAGTATTTT.

The table lists this clonotype with many counts. J is TRBJ2-5 and V is TRBV7-2, with 9 bases matching TRBD2. This CDR3 contains 15 residues. Germline assignment: CDR1 SGHTA and CDR2 FQGNSA. The V and J ends lost 1 base and 5 bases, in that order; junction bases with no gene match: 5. CDR3 sequence: CASSLGLAGYETQYF. For the CDR3, the DNA is TGTGCCAGCAGCTTAGGGCTAGCGGGATATGAGACCCAGTACTTC.

This clonotype occurred many times. This rearrangement joins TRBV11-2 to TRBJ2-3, with no clear D. The V gene's germline CDR1 is SGHAT and CDR2 FQNNGV. V was shortened by 5 bases and J by 0 bases, with 12 bases between the two germline ends. There are 15 residues in the CDR3. As DNA, the CDR3 is TGTGCCAGCAGCCAACGGTGGGGTAGCACAGATACGCAGTATTTT. Encoded protein: CASSQRWGSTDTQYF.

This clonotype was detected many times. The V call is TRBV7-2, the J call TRBJ2-1; possibly TRBD1 or TRBD2 for D (6 bases each). Trimming left V 4 bases short and J 7 bases short, with 14 bases between. Germline values: CDR1 SGHTA, CDR2 FQGNSA. The CDR3 runs to 14 residues. The CDR3 sequence: CASSSPPGANEQFF. CDR3 DNA: TGTGCCAGCAGCTCTCCTCCGGGGGCGAATGAGCAGTTCTTC.

The sample holds many counts of this clonotype. The chain couples TRBV11-2 to TRBJ2-1; 11 bases are a match to TRBD2. CDR1 and CDR2 from the germline V gene are SGHAT and FQNNGV. The CDR3 loop spans 19 amino acids. V lost 5 bases and J lost 0; bases outside the gene matches: 12. CDR3: CASSTIRGLAASSYNEQFF. In nucleotides, the CDR3 is TGTGCCAGCAGCACCATACGGGGACTAGCGGCGAGCTCCTACAATGAGCAGTTCTTC.

Remarks on this clonotype: A much bigger clone sits one base away, suggesting this may be a read error. The rearrangement joins TRBV14 to TRBJ1-4; D gene uncertain. This CDR3 has 15 amino acids. Germline CDR1 reads SGHDN; CDR2 reads FVKESK. CDR3 sequence reads: CTSSLRTVANEKLFF. The CDR3 DNA is TGTACCAGCAGCCTACGGACTGTCGCTAATGAAAAACTGTTTTTT.

This clonotype came up many times. V and J are TRBV20-1 and TRBJ2-3, with a possible D match to TRBD1 (6 bases). V was shortened by 6 bases and J by 0 bases, with 10 bases between the two germline ends. The CDR3 sequence is 13 residues long. CDR1 is DFQATT, CDR2 SNEGSKA, per germline (reference sequence). CDR3 region: CSAEGESTDTQYF. The CDR3 DNA sequence: TGCAGTGCAGAGGGGGAGAGCACAGATACGCAGTATTTT.

This clonotype was seen a few times. CDR3 in amino acids: CASSLPPGSSYNEQFF. DNA of the CDR3: TGTGCCAGCAGCTTACCCCCAGGGAGCTCCTACAATGAGCAGTTCTTC. This chain connects TRBV7-6 to TRBJ2-1; D assignment may be TRBD1 or TRBD2 (5 bases each). Germline V lookup: CDR1 SGHVS, CDR2 FNYEAQ. Between the trimmed V and J ends, which lost 2 bases and 0 bases, there was a span of 11 bases. CDR3 length: 16 amino acids. The full variable domain, completed using reference TRBV7-6 and TRBJ2-1, is GAGVSQSPRYKVTKRGQDVALRCDPISGHVSLYWYRQALGQGPEFLTYFNYEAQQDKSGLPNDRFSAERPEGSISTLTIQRTEQRDSAMYRCASSLPPGSSYNEQFFGPGTRLTVL.

This clonotype appeared many times. V and J are TRBV30 and TRBJ1-1; 7 bases fit TRBD1. V dropped 5 bases and J dropped 1; count of bases not matched to a gene: 4. Germline V CDR1 and CDR2: GTSNPN, SVGIG (reference sequence). The CDR3 is 13 amino acids. For the CDR3, the DNA is TGTGCCTGGGGGACAGTTACGAACACTGAAGCTTTCTTT. Protein: CAWGTVTNTEAFF.

This clonotype was counted at least ten times. This chain connects TRBV3-1 to TRBJ2-5, with D hard to call. V gave up 1 base and J gave up 4 bases, with 7 bases separating them. The CDR3 is made up of 13 amino acids. Germline V gives CDR1 LGHDT, CDR2 YNNKEL (reference sequence). In DNA, the CDR3 is TGTGCCAGCAGCCAAGTCTCGGGAGAGACCCAGTACTTC. This translates into CASSQVSGETQYF.

This clonotype was counted only a few times. The genes are TRBV5-5 and TRBJ2-5; TRBD2 aligns across 15 bases. Germline-derived CDR1 and CDR2 are SGHKS and YYEKEE (reference sequence). The CDR3 covers 18 residues. J gave up 5 bases and V 4 bases, and 12 bases lay outside the gene matches. CDR3 in DNA: TGTGCCAGCAGCCGCGAAATGGGACTAGCGGGAGGACTGGAGACCCAGTACTTC. Protein: CASSREMGLAGGLETQYF.

This clonotype showed up just a few times. The chain uses TRBV6-1 and TRBJ1-1, with TRBD1 identical over 9 bases. Germline V gene lookup returns CDR1 MNHNS and CDR2 SASEGT. Trimming at V came to 7 bases and at J to 1 base, leaving 10 bases not matched to a gene. The CDR3 runs to 16 residues. In nucleotides, the CDR3 is TGTGCCAGCAACCTTTACAGGGGGCGAACGAACACTGAAGCTTTCTTT. Protein: CASNLYRGRTNTEAFF.

This clonotype was seen only a few times. J is TRBJ2-7 and V is TRBV28; 9 bases agree with TRBD1. Germline V lookup: CDR1 MDHEN, CDR2 SYDVKM. The CDR3 has 15 residues. V lost 6 bases and J lost 1; bases outside the gene matches: 7. The CDR3 loop reads CASRVGQGTSYEQYF. CDR3 nucleotide sequence: TGTGCCAGCAGGGTGGGACAGGGAACTTCCTACGAGCAGTACTTC. Drawing the rest from reference TRBV28 and TRBJ2-7, the complete variable domain is DVKVTQSSRYLVKRTGEKVFLECVQDMDHENMFWYRQDPGLGLRLIYFSYDVKMKEKGDIPEGYSVSREKKERFSLILESASTNQTSMYLCASRVGQGTSYEQYFGPGTRLTVT.

A few counts support this clonotype. The chain recombines TRBV28 with TRBJ2-2; D tentatively reads TRBD1 or TRBD2 (5 bases each). Germline-derived CDR1 and CDR2 are MDHEN and SYDVKM. The V and J ends lost 3 bases and 5 bases respectively, with 10 bases between them. This CDR3 contains 14 residues. CDR3 sequence: CASSFGGGTGELFF. The CDR3 DNA reads as TGTGCCAGCAGTTTTGGGGGTGGTACCGGGGAGCTGTTTTTT. The complete variable domain, with remaining parts taken from reference TRBV28 and TRBJ2-2, reads DVKVTQSSRYLVKRTGEKVFLECVQDMDHENMFWYRQDPGLGLRLIYFSYDVKMKEKGDIPEGYSVSREKKERFSLILESASTNQTSMYLCASSFGGGTGELFFGEGSRLTVL.

This chain uses TRBV10-3 with TRBJ1-2; TRBD1 agrees at 7 bases. Germline lookup yields CDR1 ENHRY and CDR2 SYGVKD. The trim removed 0 bases at V and 2 bases at J, leaving 3 bases unmatched. This CDR3 comprises 15 residues. CDR3 coding DNA: TGTGCCATCAGTGAGTCCGGGACAGCAAACTATGGCTACACCTTC. Its protein product is CAISESGTANYGYTF.

V gene TRBV27 combines with J gene TRBJ2-5; 8 bases are a match to TRBD1. The V and J ends lost 6 bases and 5 bases, in that order; junction bases with no gene match: 5. In germline, CDR1 is MNHEY, CDR2 SMNVEV (reference sequence). The CDR3 loop spans 13 amino acids. The CDR3 nucleotides are TGTGCCAGCAGGGACAGGGCTTGGGAGACCCAGTACTTC. Translated: CASRDRAWETQYF.

At least ten counts were recorded for this clonotype. The chain carries TRBV30 and TRBJ2-3, with 10 bases that match TRBD2. Germline CDR1 is GTSNPN and CDR2 is SVGIG (reference sequence). The CDR3 has 18 residues. Trimming cost V 0 bases and J 0 bases; bases outside gene matches: 9. The CDR3, as DNA: TGTGCCTGGAGTGTACGGACTAGCGGTCTTACTAGCACAGATACGCAGTATTTT. It yields the protein CAWSVRTSGLTSTDTQYF.

This clonotype was counted at least ten times. The V and J genes are TRBV7-9 and TRBJ2-4, with 7 nucleotides matching TRBD2. The CDR3 runs to 15 residues. Germline assignment: CDR1 SEHNR and CDR2 FQNEAQ (reference sequence). The V segment lost 2 bases and the J segment 10 bases; nucleotides outside the gene matches: 11. The CDR3 region is CASSLWAGEHGIQYF. As DNA, the CDR3 is TGTGCCAGCAGCTTATGGGCGGGAGAGCATGGGATTCAGTACTTC.

The table lists this clonotype with a few counts. The chain has TRBV5-1 and TRBJ1-5; the D is unclear. CDR3 length equals 18 residues. Trimming removed 4 bases from V and 4 bases from J, with 24 bases in between. Germline CDR1 is SGHRS and CDR2 is YFSETQ. Here the CDR3 DNA reads TGCGCCAGCAGCCCTCTGTCACAGTTAAGGGTTGGGAATCAGCCCCAGCATTTT. This sequence encodes CASSPLSQLRVGNQPQHF.

This clonotype was picked up a small number of times. The chain joins TRBV19 to TRBJ2-7; D is undetermined. The germline gives CDR1 LNHDA, CDR2 SQIVND (reference sequence). The V end was cut by 8 bases, the J end by 3 bases, with 14 bases between. The CDR3 runs 13 residues. The CDR3 loop reads CASAPPGDYEQYF. As DNA, the CDR3 is TGTGCCAGTGCCCCCCCAGGAGACTACGAGCAGTACTTC.